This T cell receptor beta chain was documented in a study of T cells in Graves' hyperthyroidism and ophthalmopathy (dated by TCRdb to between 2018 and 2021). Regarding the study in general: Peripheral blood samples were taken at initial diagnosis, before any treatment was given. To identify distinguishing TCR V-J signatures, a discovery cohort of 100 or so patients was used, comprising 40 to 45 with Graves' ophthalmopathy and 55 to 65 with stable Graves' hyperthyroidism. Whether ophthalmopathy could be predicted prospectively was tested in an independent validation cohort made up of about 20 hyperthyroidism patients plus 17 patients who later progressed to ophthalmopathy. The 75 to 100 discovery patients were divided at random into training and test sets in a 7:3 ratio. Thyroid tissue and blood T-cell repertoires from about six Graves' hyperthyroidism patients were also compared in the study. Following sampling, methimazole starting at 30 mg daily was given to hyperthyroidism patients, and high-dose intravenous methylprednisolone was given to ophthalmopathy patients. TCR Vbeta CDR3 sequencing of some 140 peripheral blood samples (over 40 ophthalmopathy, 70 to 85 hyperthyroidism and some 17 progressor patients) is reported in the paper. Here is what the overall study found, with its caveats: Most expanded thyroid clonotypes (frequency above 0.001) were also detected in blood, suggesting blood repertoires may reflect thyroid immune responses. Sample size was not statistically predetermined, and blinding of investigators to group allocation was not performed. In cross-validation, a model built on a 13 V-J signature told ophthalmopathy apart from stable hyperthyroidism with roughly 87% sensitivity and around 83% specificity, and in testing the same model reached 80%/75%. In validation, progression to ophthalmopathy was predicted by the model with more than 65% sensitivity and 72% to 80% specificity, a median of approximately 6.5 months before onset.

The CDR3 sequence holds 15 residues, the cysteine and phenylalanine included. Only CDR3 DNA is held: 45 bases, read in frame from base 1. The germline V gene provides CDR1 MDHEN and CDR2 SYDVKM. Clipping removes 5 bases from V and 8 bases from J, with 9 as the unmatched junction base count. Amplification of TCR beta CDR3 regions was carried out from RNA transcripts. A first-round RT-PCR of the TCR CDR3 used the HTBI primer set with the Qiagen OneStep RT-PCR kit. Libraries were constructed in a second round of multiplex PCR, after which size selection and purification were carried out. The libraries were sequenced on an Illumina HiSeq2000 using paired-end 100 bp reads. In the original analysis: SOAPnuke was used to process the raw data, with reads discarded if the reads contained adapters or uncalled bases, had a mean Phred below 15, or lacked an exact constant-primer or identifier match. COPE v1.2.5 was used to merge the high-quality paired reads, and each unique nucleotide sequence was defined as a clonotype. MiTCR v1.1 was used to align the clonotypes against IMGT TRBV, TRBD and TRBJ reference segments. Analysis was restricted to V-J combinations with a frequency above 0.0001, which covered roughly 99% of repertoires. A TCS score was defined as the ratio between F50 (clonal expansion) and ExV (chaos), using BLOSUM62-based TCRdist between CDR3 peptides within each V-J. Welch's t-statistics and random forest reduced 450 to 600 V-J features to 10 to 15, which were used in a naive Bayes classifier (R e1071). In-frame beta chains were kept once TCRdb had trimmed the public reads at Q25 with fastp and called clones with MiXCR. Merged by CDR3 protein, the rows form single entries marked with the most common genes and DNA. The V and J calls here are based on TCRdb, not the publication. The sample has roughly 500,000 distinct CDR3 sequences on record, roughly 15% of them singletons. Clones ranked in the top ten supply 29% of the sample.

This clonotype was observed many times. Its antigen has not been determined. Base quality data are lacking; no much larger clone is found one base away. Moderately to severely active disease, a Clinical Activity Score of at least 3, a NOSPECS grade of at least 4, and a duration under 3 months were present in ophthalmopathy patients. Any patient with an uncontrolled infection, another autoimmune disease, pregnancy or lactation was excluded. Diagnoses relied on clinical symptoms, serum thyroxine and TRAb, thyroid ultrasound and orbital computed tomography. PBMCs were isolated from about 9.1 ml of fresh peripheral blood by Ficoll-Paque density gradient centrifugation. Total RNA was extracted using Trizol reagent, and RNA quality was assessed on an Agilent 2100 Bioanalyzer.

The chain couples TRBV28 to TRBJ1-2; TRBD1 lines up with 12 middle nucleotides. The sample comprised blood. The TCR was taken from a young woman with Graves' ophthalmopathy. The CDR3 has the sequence CASSPGTGGAWGYTF. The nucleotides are TGTGCCAGCAGTCCCGGGACAGGGGGCGCGTGGGGCTACACCTTC.